The 27 T cell receptor beta chains reported below all come from one sample, sequenced in a study of blood T cell repertoires in COVID-19. Some clones are missing from TCRdb's copy, which holds only in-frame ones; the method was immunoSEQ multiplex PCR. The data contain approximately 220,000 clones, 85% to 90% of them singletons. Input material: peripheral blood. These receptors all stem from a man aged 55 to 70 who had recovered from COVID-19.

V and J are TRBV29-1 and TRBJ2-5, with D possibly being TRBD1 (7 bases). Germline loops: CDR1 SQVTM, CDR2 ANQGSEA. V was clipped by 5 bases and J by 1 base, with 20 bases between them. This CDR3 has 16 residues. The CDR3 sequence is CSVSGPAGGRQETQYF. In DNA, the CDR3 is TGCAGCGTTAGCGGTCCCGCAGGGGGGCGCCAAGAGACCCAGTACTTC.

The chain combines TRBV6-2 or TRBV6-3 with TRBJ1-5; a weak D match, TRBD1 (5 bases). This CDR3 is built from 17 residues. The germline V gene has CDR1 MNHEY and CDR2 SVGEGT. V was cut by 2 bases and J by 1 base, with 15 bases left in between. CDR3 DNA sequence: TGTGCCAGCAGTTACCCCCGGGTCAGGGCGAGCAATCAGCCCCAGCATTTT. This translates into CASSYPRVRASNQPQHF.

This chain joins TRBV10-1 and TRBJ1-3; D might be TRBD1 (6 bases). The V and J ends lost 6 bases and 0 bases respectively, with 15 bases between them. The CDR3 contains 16 residues. CDR1 and CDR2 from the germline V gene are WNHNN and SYGVQD (reference sequence). The DNA of the CDR3 is TGCGCCAGCAGGGGGGGGCACCCACGCTCTGGAAACACCATATATTTT. Its protein is CASRGGHPRSGNTIYF.

This rearrangement joins TRBV28 to TRBJ2-7, with 10 nucleotides matching TRBD2. The germline V gene has CDR1 MDHEN and CDR2 SYDVKM. The CDR3 is made up of 14 amino acids. The junction had 2 bases not matched to a gene; V was cut back by 6 bases and J by 0 bases. CDR3: CASSVAGGSYEQYF. The CDR3 nucleotides are TGTGCCAGCAGCGTAGCGGGGGGCTCCTACGAGCAGTACTTC.

J is TRBJ2-3 and V is TRBV3-1 (or the pseudogene TRBV3-2); D gene unclear. V lost 4 bases and J lost 4, with 18 bases in between. The CDR3 is made up of 16 amino acids. Germline loops: CDR1 LGHDT, CDR2 YNNKEL (reference sequence). CDR3 amino acids: CASSPQIGQMSDTQYF. The CDR3 DNA is TGTGCCAGCAGCCCTCAGATTGGCCAGATGTCAGATACGCAGTATTTT.

This sequence joins TRBV7-9 and TRBJ2-7, with D maybe TRBD2 (9 bases). V was trimmed by 6 bases and J by 3 bases, leaving 21 bases between them. Germline-derived CDR1 and CDR2 are SEHNR and FQNEAQ (reference sequence). The CDR3 has 16 residues. Written as DNA, the CDR3 is TGTGCCAGCAGTCCCTCTAGCGGGACAGGCTTCTACGAGCAGTACTTC. It is translated as CASSPSSGTGFYEQYF.

The genes are TRBV27 and TRBJ2-3, with D perhaps matching TRBD1 (6 bases). Germline lookup yields CDR1 MNHEY and CDR2 SMNVEV (reference sequence). The V and J ends lost 6 bases and 3 bases respectively, with 16 bases between them. CDR3 length: 15 amino acids. The CDR3 sequence is CASRGPGHRTDTQYF. The CDR3 DNA follows: TGTGCCAGCAGAGGACCGGGACACAGAACAGATACGCAGTATTTT.

V is TRBV19 and J is TRBJ1-2, with D tentatively TRBD1 (6 bases). Looked up from germline, CDR1 is LNHDA and CDR2 is SQIVND (reference sequence). The CDR3 runs to 11 residues. The germline V and J ends were trimmed by 11 bases and 7 bases, with 14 bases remaining between them. In DNA, the CDR3 is TGTGCCTCAATACAGGGATTTGGCTACACCTTC. As protein: CASIQGFGYTF.

The genes are TRBV18 and TRBJ2-5; D is perhaps TRBD2 (5 bases). Trimming removed 5 bases from V and 9 bases from J, with 13 bases in between. Germline CDR1 KGHSH, CDR2 LQKENI. This CDR3 has 12 amino acids. The CDR3 bases are TGTGCCAGCTCAGCATCTACAGCGGCCCAGTACTTC. Translating it yields CASSASTAAQYF.

This chain joins TRBV28 and TRBJ2-7; possibly TRBD1 for D (6 bases). Trimming took off 3 bases at V and 5 bases at J, with 14 bases between the two ends. This CDR3 region has 14 residues. CDR1 is MDHEN and CDR2 is SYDVKM in the germline V gene. CDR3 sequence: CASSFRGRGNEQYF. DNA of the CDR3: TGTGCCAGCAGTTTCCGGGGCAGGGGTAACGAGCAGTACTTC.

V is TRBV7-6 and J is TRBJ1-4, with TRBD1 matching over 8 bases. The CDR3 is 16 amino acids. From germline, CDR1 is SGHVS and CDR2 FNYEAQ. The trim removed 4 bases at V and 2 bases at J, leaving 6 bases unmatched. The CDR3 bases are TGTGCCAGCAGCTCCGCTCAGGGGGCGACTAATGAAAAACTGTTTTTT. This encodes CASSSAQGATNEKLFF.

DNA of the CDR3: TGTGCCAGCAGTTCCTCGTGGGCCTCCTACGAGCAGTACTTC. Encoded protein: CASSSSWASYEQYF. V gene TRBV27 combines with J gene TRBJ2-7; D remains ambiguous. This CDR3 is 14 amino acids long. Trimming removed 4 bases from V and 0 bases from J, with 10 bases in between. The germline gives CDR1 MNHEY, CDR2 SMNVEV (reference sequence).

The chain couples TRBV19 to TRBJ2-3; perhaps TRBD2 as D (6 bases). The CDR3 spans 13 residues. Germline V lookup: CDR1 LNHDA, CDR2 SQIVND (reference sequence). Trimming cost V 6 bases and J 6 bases, with 13 bases left between them. This CDR3 is CASSYRAGDTQYF. The CDR3, as DNA: TGTGCCAGTAGCTATAGGGCGGGGGATACGCAGTATTTT.

V and J are TRBV7-8 and TRBJ2-7; D is undetermined. The germline V and J ends were trimmed by 1 base and 4 bases, with 5 bases remaining between them. Per germline, CDR1 SGHVS and CDR2 FQNEAQ. The CDR3 runs to 12 residues. CDR3 DNA: TGTGCCAGCAGCTTAGTATCTTACGAGCAGTACTTC. Protein sequence: CASSLVSYEQYF.

The chain is built from TRBV5-1 and TRBJ2-7; TRBD2 aligns across 7 bases. CDR1 SGHRS and CDR2 YFSETQ come from the germline V gene. The CDR3 sequence is 15 residues long. Trimming took 4 bases from V and 0 from J; bases not matched to a gene: 7. The CDR3, as DNA: TGCGCCAGCAGCCGGACTGGACTAGACTCCTACGAGCAGTACTTC. It is translated as CASSRTGLDSYEQYF. Drawing the rest from reference TRBV5-1 and TRBJ2-7, the complete variable domain is KAGVTQTPRYLIKTRGQQVTLSCSPISGHRSVSWYQQTPGQGLQFLFEYFSETQRNKGNFPGRFSGRQFSNSRSEMNVSTLELGDSALYLCASSRTGLDSYEQYFGPGTRLTVT.

The V call is TRBV30, the J call TRBJ2-3; possibly TRBD2 for D (6 bases). V was pared by 2 bases and J by 2 bases, with 11 bases between. The CDR3 sequence is 14 residues long. CDR1 and CDR2 from the germline V gene are GTSNPN and SVGIG (reference sequence). The CDR3 sequence is CAWSYGSLTDTQYF. The CDR3 region has the DNA TGTGCCTGGAGTTACGGGAGCCTCACAGATACGCAGTATTTT.

A single count supports this clone. In nucleotides, the CDR3 is TGTGCCAGCAGTTATCAGGGGACCCAGTACTTC. Amino acids: CASSYQGTQYF. The gene calls are TRBV6-6 and TRBJ2-5; TRBD1 is a possible D gene (5 bases). Germline CDR1 MNHNY, CDR2 SVGAGI (reference sequence). The CDR3 has 11 residues. Trimming shortened V by 3 bases and J by 7 bases, and 6 bases separated the two germline ends.

The V gene is TRBV29-1, the J gene TRBJ1-5; D is possibly TRBD1 (6 bases). The V gene lost 7 bases and the J gene lost 3 bases, with 13 bases spanning the gap. Germline CDR1 and CDR2: SQVTM and ANQGSEA. The CDR3 sequence is 13 residues long. This CDR3 reads CSALGQNNQPQHF. CDR3 DNA sequence: TGCAGCGCCCTCGGACAGAACAATCAGCCCCAGCATTTT.

The chain has TRBV28 and TRBJ2-7; 10 nucleotides line up with TRBD1. There are 18 residues in the CDR3. V gave up 6 bases and J gave up 7 bases; unmatched junction bases: 21. CDR1 MDHEN and CDR2 SYDVKM come from the germline V gene. In DNA, the CDR3 is TGTGCCAGCAGCTGGGGGATCTCGGGGACAGGGGCCCTTGGGGAGCAGTACTTC. Protein product: CASSWGISGTGALGEQYF.

This clone has a single count. The chain carries TRBV5-1 and TRBJ2-1; 8 positions agree with TRBD1. Germline CDR1 reads SGHRS; CDR2 reads YFSETQ. CDR3 length: 15 amino acids. V shed 1 base and J 8 bases; nucleotides not matched to a gene: 8. The CDR3 here is CASSLSGDRFDEQFF. The CDR3 bases are TGCGCCAGCAGCTTGTCAGGGGACAGGTTCGATGAGCAGTTCTTC. The variable domain in full, completed from reference TRBV5-1 and TRBJ2-1, reads KAGVTQTPRYLIKTRGQQVTLSCSPISGHRSVSWYQQTPGQGLQFLFEYFSETQRNKGNFPGRFSGRQFSNSRSEMNVSTLELGDSALYLCASSLSGDRFDEQFFGPGTRLTVL.

The chain combines TRBV7-3 with TRBJ2-1, with TRBD1 matching 8 bases. Germline values: CDR1 SGHTA, CDR2 FQGTGA. This CDR3 has 15 residues. Germline trimming cut 6 bases from V and 2 bases from J; bases unmatched to any gene: 6. This CDR3 is CASSNGQGPYNEQFF. CDR3 DNA: TGTGCCAGCAGTAACGGACAGGGCCCCTACAATGAGCAGTTCTTC.

The chain has TRBV29-1 and TRBJ2-7; D is possibly TRBD1 (6 bases). V was cut by 5 bases and J by 3 bases, with 11 bases left in between. CDR3 length: 12 residues. Germline CDR1 SQVTM, CDR2 ANQGSEA. CDR3 in amino acids: CSVQTGIYEQYF. DNA for the CDR3: TGCAGCGTTCAGACAGGAATCTACGAGCAGTACTTC.

This chain joins TRBV6-6 and TRBJ2-6; D gene uncertain. This CDR3 spans 13 amino acids. V was cut by 6 bases and J by 4 bases, with 7 bases left in between. Germline V lookup: CDR1 MNHNY, CDR2 SVGAGI (reference sequence). DNA for the CDR3: TGTGCCAGCAGGCTACCCGGGGCCAACGTCCTGACTTTC. This encodes CASRLPGANVLTF.

A few counts support this clone. The chain carries TRBV10-3 and TRBJ1-1; 9 nucleotides line up with TRBD1. The V gene end was trimmed by 9 bases and the J gene end by 10 bases; junction bases not matched to a gene: 6. CDR3 length: 11 residues. CDR1 is ENHRY, CDR2 SYGVKD, per germline. The CDR3, as DNA: TGTGCCATGGGACAGGGTGCCGGAGCTTTCTTT. Translation gives CAMGQGAGAFF.

The chain links TRBV2 to TRBJ1-1; D is ambiguous. The CDR3 extends over 13 amino acids. The germline V and J ends were trimmed by 4 bases and 1 base, with 7 bases remaining between them. Germline CDR1 is SNHLY and CDR2 is FYNNEI. The CDR3 DNA reads as TGTGCCAGCAGTGGCGCGGGGAACACTGAAGCTTTCTTT. It is translated as CASSGAGNTEAFF.

This clone was detected only once. The chain joins TRBV2 to TRBJ1-1; D may be TRBD1 (5 bases). From germline, CDR1 is SNHLY and CDR2 FYNNEI. Between the trimmed V and J ends, which lost 6 bases and 1 base, there was a span of 15 bases. This CDR3 region has 15 residues. The CDR3 here is CASSTSTVKNTEAFF. For the CDR3, the DNA is TGTGCCAGCAGCACCTCGACAGTGAAGAACACTGAAGCTTTCTTT.

The rearrangement links TRBV28 to TRBJ2-7; D is unresolved. The CDR3 is made up of 13 amino acids. In germline, CDR1 is MDHEN, CDR2 SYDVKM. The germline V and J ends were trimmed by 5 bases and 9 bases, with 17 bases remaining between them. In DNA form, the CDR3 reads TGTGCCAGCAGTCCGACACCGACACTGGGGCAGTACTTC. It specifies CASSPTPTLGQYF.